The text below deals with one T cell receptor (beta chain). Per the germline V gene, CDR1 is MGHDK and CDR2 is SYGVNS. Between the trimmed V and J ends, which lost 7 bases and 0 bases, there was a span of 6 bases. The CDR3 is 12 residues long. Measured with immunoSEQ multiplex PCR; TCRdb has only the in-frame clones, and not every one. The sample shows 200,000 to 300,000 clones, 88% of them seen only once. This record belongs to a study of blood T cell repertoires in COVID-19. For the study at large: The cDNA or gDNA used as material had been derived from T cells, B-cell-depleted T cells, or PBMCs.

The source material was peripheral blood. The gene calls are TRBV25-1 and TRBJ2-5; no firm D call. This receptor was obtained from a human donor in a cohort sampled during active COVID-19. The DNA of the CDR3 is TGTGCCAGCACCTTGTACCAAGAGACCCAGTACTTC. This codes for CASTLYQETQYF.